These 14 T cell receptor beta chains originate from one sample sequenced in a study of T cell responses to AZD1222 COVID-19 vaccine. The method was immunoSEQ multiplex PCR; TCRdb's version includes in-frame clones alone and lacks a portion of them. The sample yields some 150,000 clones, around 90% seen once. The sequencing used peripheral blood, collected on day 0 of AZD1222 vaccination. These receptors were obtained from an adult in good health.

The gene calls are TRBV27 and TRBJ2-1, with a possible D match to TRBD2 (7 bases). This CDR3 comprises 16 residues. In germline, CDR1 is MNHEY, CDR2 SMNVEV (reference sequence). V lost 8 bases, J lost 13 bases, and 30 bases lay in between. Here the CDR3 DNA reads TGTGCCAGCGGAGCCTCGGCGGGAGCCAATGCCAGGGGACAGTTCTTC. Protein sequence: CASGASAGANARGQFF.

The chain recombines TRBV6-1 with TRBJ1-5; D not resolved. In germline, CDR1 is MNHNS, CDR2 SASEGT. With 2 bases removed from V and 2 bases from J, the gap between germline ends came to 13 bases. This CDR3 comprises 16 residues. In DNA, the CDR3 is TGTGCCAGCAGTGAACGATCGGGGAGAGGCAATCAGCCCCAGCATTTT. Translated, it gives CASSERSGRGNQPQHF.

The V gene is TRBV7-2, the J gene TRBJ2-3; 12 nucleotides align to TRBD2. The CDR3 totals 15 residues. Germline CDR1 and CDR2: SGHTA and FQGNSA. V dropped 5 bases and J dropped 1; count of bases not matched to a gene: 1. The CDR3 bases are TGTGCCAGCAGCCGGACTAGCGGGGGCACAGATACGCAGTATTTT. It yields the protein CASSRTSGGTDTQYF. The variable domain in full, with the rest retrieved from reference TRBV7-2 and TRBJ2-3, is GAGVSQSPSNKVTEKGKDVELRCDPISGHTALYWYRQSLGQGLEFLIYFQGNSAPDKSGLPSDRFSAERTGGSVSTLTIQRTQQEDSAVYLCASSRTSGGTDTQYFGPGTRLTVL.

The chain carries TRBV13 and TRBJ1-2; 7 bases agree with TRBD1. V trimming: 5 bases; J trimming: 4 bases; junction bases outside the gene matches: 4. CDR1 is PRHDT, CDR2 FYEKMQ, per germline (reference sequence). The CDR3 has 13 residues. The CDR3 is CASSPRQGYGYTF. CDR3 bases: TGTGCCAGCAGCCCTAGACAGGGCTATGGCTACACCTTC.

The rearrangement joins TRBV7-9 to TRBJ1-4, with unresolved D. CDR3 length: 14 amino acids. V shed 5 bases and J shed 6 bases, with 13 bases lying between them. Germline lookup yields CDR1 SEHNR and CDR2 FQNEAQ (reference sequence). The CDR3 DNA sequence: TGTGCCAGCAGCACCTGGGCCCTATATGAAAAACTGTTTTTT. Protein product: CASSTWALYEKLFF.

CDR3 residues: CASSRGQFRNEKLFF. The DNA for the CDR3 is TGTGCCAGCAGCCGGGGGCAGTTTAGAAATGAAAAACTGTTTTTT. This rearrangement joins TRBV27 to TRBJ1-4; maybe TRBD1 (6 bases). V was clipped by 6 bases and J by 5 bases, with 16 bases between them. The germline gives CDR1 MNHEY, CDR2 SMNVEV (reference sequence). The CDR3 extends over 15 amino acids.

The chain uses TRBV18 and TRBJ1-1; no reliable D call. Germline V gives CDR1 KGHSH, CDR2 LQKENI. The CDR3 consists of 16 residues. V was cut by 4 bases and J by 4 bases, with 19 bases left in between. CDR3 bases: TGTGCCAGCTCACAAAAAACAGTCGCGGTGGGCACTGAAGCTTTCTTT. This gives the protein CASSQKTVAVGTEAFF.

V usage is TRBV4-3 and J usage is TRBJ2-7; possible D gene TRBD1, 6 bases. Germline values: CDR1 LGHNA, CDR2 YSLEER. This CDR3 has 13 residues. The ends were cut back, 3 bases at V and 6 bases at J, with 12 bases in the middle. The CDR3 reads CASSQLQGTEQYF. CDR3 coding DNA: TGCGCCAGCAGCCAGCTACAGGGAACCGAGCAGTACTTC.

The chain carries TRBV4-3 and TRBJ1-1, with 10 bases fitting TRBD1. The V and J ends lost 3 bases and 8 bases, in that order; junction bases with no gene match: 6. This CDR3 has 14 residues. The germline V gene encodes CDR1 LGHNA and CDR2 YSLEER. CDR3 in amino acids: CASSHGTGVGEAFF. The CDR3, as DNA: TGCGCCAGCAGCCATGGGACAGGGGTAGGAGAAGCTTTCTTT.

The V and J genes are TRBV12-3 or TRBV12-4 and TRBJ1-2; D call uncertain. The V end lost 7 bases, the J end lost 5 bases, and 11 bases lay between the germline ends. The CDR3 sequence is 12 residues long. The DNA for the CDR3 is TGTGCCAGCACCCCTATGCGGTATGGCTACACCTTC. Its translation is CASTPMRYGYTF.

The V gene is TRBV9, the J gene TRBJ1-2, with 8 bases fitting TRBD1. Germline assignment: CDR1 SGDLS and CDR2 YYNGEE. With 2 bases clipped from V and 3 bases from J, the junction kept 3 bases outside the gene matches. This CDR3 contains 14 residues. DNA of the CDR3: TGTGCCAGCAGCGTTTTGGACAGGGACTATGGCTACACCTTC. Amino acids: CASSVLDRDYGYTF.

As regards this clone: In the same sample, other DNA sequences code for this CDR3. The chain employs TRBV27 and TRBJ1-5; 7 bases match TRBD1. The trim removed 5 bases at V and 2 bases at J, leaving 3 bases unmatched. Looked up from germline, CDR1 is MNHEY and CDR2 is SMNVEV (reference sequence). The CDR3 length is 14 residues. CDR3: CASSLTGGNQPQHF. The CDR3 DNA is TGTGCCAGCAGTCTCACAGGGGGCAATCAGCCCCAGCATTTT.

This chain connects TRBV3-1 (or the pseudogene TRBV3-2) to TRBJ2-1; 10 bases line up with TRBD2. The CDR3 has 18 residues. The V and J ends lost 3 bases and 2 bases, in that order; junction bases with no gene match: 10. Germline assignment: CDR1 LGHDT and CDR2 YNNKEL (reference sequence). CDR3 region: CASSHLLAGELTYNEQFF. The CDR3 bases are TGTGCCAGCAGCCACCTGCTAGCGGGAGAGTTGACCTACAATGAGCAGTTCTTC.

This sequence joins TRBV12-1 and TRBJ1-1. TRBV12-1 is classified as a pseudogene. This CDR3 is built from 13 residues. The CDR3 loop reads CARPSTGTTEAFF. The CDR3 DNA follows: TGTGCCAGGCCTAGTACGGGTACCACTGAAGCTTTCTTT.